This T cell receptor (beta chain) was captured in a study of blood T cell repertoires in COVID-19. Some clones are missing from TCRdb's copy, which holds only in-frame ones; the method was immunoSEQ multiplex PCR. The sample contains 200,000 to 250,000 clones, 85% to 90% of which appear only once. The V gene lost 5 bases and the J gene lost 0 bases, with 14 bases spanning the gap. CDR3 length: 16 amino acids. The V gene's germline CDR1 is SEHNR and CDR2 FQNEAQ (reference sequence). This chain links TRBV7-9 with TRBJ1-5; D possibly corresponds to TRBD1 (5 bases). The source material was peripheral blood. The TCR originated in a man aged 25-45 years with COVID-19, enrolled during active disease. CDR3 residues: CASSQVAGNSNQPQHF. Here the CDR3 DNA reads TGTGCCAGCAGCCAAGTAGCAGGGAATAGCAATCAGCCCCAGCATTTT.